The next 14 T cell receptor beta chains were all read from a single sample in a study of control samples from healthy donors and cancer patients. Repertoires were generated with immunoSEQ multiplex PCR, while TCRdb's copy carries only in-frame clones and drops some. The profile covers 130,000 or so clones, with 90% appearing a single time and about 2.5% taken by the ten largest. Sequencing input: blood. The receptors come from a man between 35 and 55 years old in good health.

The chain is built from TRBV12-5 and TRBJ1-4; tentatively, D is TRBD1 (6 bases). Between the trimmed V and J ends, which lost 4 bases and 2 bases, there was a span of 8 bases. Per germline, CDR1 LGHNT and CDR2 FRNRAP. The CDR3 is 14 residues long. The CDR3 nucleotides read TGTGCTAGTGGTTACGGACAGACTAATGAAAAACTGTTTTTT. This sequence encodes CASGYGQTNEKLFF.

This chain uses TRBV6-5 with TRBJ1-2, with a tentative D call TRBD1 (5 bases). Trimming left V 11 bases short and J 5 bases short, with 18 bases between. This CDR3 region has 13 residues. Looked up from germline, CDR1 is MNHEY and CDR2 is SVGAGI. The CDR3 sequence is CAARGQVVYGYTF. CDR3 nucleotides: TGTGCCGCTCGGGGCCAGGTGGTATATGGCTACACCTTC.

There are a few counts of this clone. V gene TRBV7-6 combines with J gene TRBJ1-6, with D uncertain. Germline loops: CDR1 SGHVS, CDR2 FNYEAQ. The CDR3 is 15 amino acids. The V end was cut by 3 bases, the J end by 0 bases, with 6 bases between. The CDR3 loop reads CASSLSRSYNSPLHF. DNA of the CDR3: TGTGCCAGCAGCTTGTCCCGCTCCTATAATTCACCCCTCCACTTT. Variable domain in full (rest from reference TRBV7-6 and TRBJ1-6): GAGVSQSPRYKVTKRGQDVALRCDPISGHVSLYWYRQALGQGPEFLTYFNYEAQQDKSGLPNDRFSAERPEGSISTLTIQRTEQRDSAMYRCASSLSRSYNSPLHFGNGTRLTVT.

The V call is TRBV9, the J call TRBJ1-1, with a possible D match to TRBD1 (5 bases). Germline V gene lookup returns CDR1 SGDLS and CDR2 YYNGEE. V lost 4 bases and J lost 5, with 18 bases in between. CDR3 size: 15 residues. The CDR3 DNA follows: TGTGCCAGCAGCAAAACGGGACGGCGGGGAACTGAAGCTTTCTTT. This sequence encodes CASSKTGRRGTEAFF.

This clone occurred a few times. The rearrangement joins TRBV9 to TRBJ1-6; D possibly corresponds to TRBD1 (6 bases). The CDR3 has 14 amino acids. Germline lookup yields CDR1 SGDLS and CDR2 YYNGEE. V was shortened by 2 bases and J by 7 bases, with 10 bases between the two germline ends. The CDR3 nucleotides read TGTGCCAGCAGCGTCTCACAGGGAAATTCACCCCTCCACTTT. Translated: CASSVSQGNSPLHF.

This clone was found once. The gene calls are TRBV20-1 and TRBJ2-4; unclear D gene. The CDR3 consists of 11 residues. V was shortened by 5 bases and J by 9 bases, with 11 bases between the two germline ends. In germline, CDR1 is DFQATT, CDR2 SNEGSKA (reference sequence). The CDR3 region has the DNA TGCAGTGCTCCGCGTGGGCGCATTCAGTACTTC. It yields the protein CSAPRGRIQYF.

The chain links TRBV27 to TRBJ1-1; tentative D call: TRBD1 (5 bases). Germline V gene data show CDR1 as MNHEY and CDR2 as SMNVEV (reference sequence). The CDR3 covers 14 residues. The V end lost 3 bases, the J end lost 1 base, and 9 bases lay between the germline ends. The CDR3 here is CASSFGQGNTEAFF. The CDR3 DNA reads TGTGCCAGCAGTTTTGGTCAGGGGAACACTGAAGCTTTCTTT.

The J gene is TRBJ2-7, the V gene TRBV3-1 (or the pseudogene TRBV3-2), with 7 positions matching TRBD1. The V gene's germline CDR1 is LGHDT and CDR2 YNNKEL (reference sequence). This CDR3 region has 13 residues. Trimming cost V 3 bases and J 3 bases; bases outside gene matches: 2. The CDR3 DNA follows: TGTGCCAGCAGCCACCCAGGGGGCTACGAGCAGTACTTC. Translation: CASSHPGGYEQYF.

The CDR3 sequence: CASSQGRGSPPLHF. Here the CDR3 DNA reads TGCGCCAGCAGCCAAGGGCGGGGATCTCCACCCCTCCACTTT. The chain links TRBV4-1 to TRBJ1-6; D gene uncertain. V was clipped by 1 base and J by 11 bases, with 12 bases between them. Per the germline V gene, CDR1 is MGHRA and CDR2 is YSYEKL. This CDR3 contains 14 residues.

The rearrangement links TRBV5-1 to TRBJ1-2; D gene ambiguous. The CDR3 is 12 residues long. Per germline, CDR1 SGHRS and CDR2 YFSETQ. V was pared by 0 bases and J by 6 bases, with 6 bases between. The CDR3 protein is CASSLDRDGYTF. CDR3 DNA sequence: TGCGCCAGCAGCTTGGATCGGGATGGCTACACCTTC.

The V and J genes are TRBV9 and TRBJ2-1; a possible D gene is TRBD2 (5 bases). Germline CDR1 is SGDLS and CDR2 is YYNGEE. V was cut by 0 bases and J by 6 bases, with 13 bases left in between. The CDR3 has 15 amino acids. The CDR3 sequence is CASSVAGGWVNEQFF. The CDR3 DNA follows: TGTGCCAGCAGCGTAGCTGGCGGGTGGGTCAATGAGCAGTTCTTC.

In its sample, this clone was seen a few times. The chain employs TRBV6-5 and TRBJ1-6; no firm D call. The V gene's germline CDR1 is MNHEY and CDR2 SVGAGI. CDR3 length: 15 amino acids. V dropped 7 bases and J dropped 7 bases, with 17 bases sitting between them. The CDR3 coding sequence is TGTGCCAGCACCCTCGGCGTCCACCAAAATTCACCCCTCCACTTT. This codes for CASTLGVHQNSPLHF.

This rearrangement joins TRBV11-2 to TRBJ2-2; TRBD2 matches at 11 bases. The germline gives CDR1 SGHAT, CDR2 FQNNGV. V was clipped by 2 bases and J by 0 bases; unmatched bases: 2. This CDR3 is built from 17 residues. This chain's CDR3 is CASSLLAGGSNTGELFF. CDR3 nucleotides: TGTGCCAGCAGCTTACTAGCGGGGGGATCGAACACCGGGGAGCTGTTTTTT.

The V gene is TRBV6-1, the J gene TRBJ2-6; no reliable D call. V gave up 2 bases and J gave up 0 bases, with 14 bases separating them. Germline assignment: CDR1 MNHNS and CDR2 SASEGT. This CDR3 is 18 amino acids long. The CDR3 region is CASSEYSAVPSGANVLTF. The CDR3 DNA follows: TGTGCCAGCAGTGAATATTCGGCGGTCCCCTCTGGGGCCAACGTCCTGACTTTC.